A selection of T cell receptor beta chains follows, all from one sample in a study of T cells in Graves' hyperthyroidism and ophthalmopathy. TCRdb reprocessed the multiplex PCR reads with MiXCR, giving one entry per CDR3 protein. The data show around 350,000 distinct CDR3 sequences, with over 12% seen just once and roughly 19% held by the top ten. Sequencing input: blood. These receptors originate from a woman aged 55-70 years with Graves' ophthalmopathy. Both conserved end residues are part of each CDR3. The D gene is left open where the match is weak. The size of a clone is reported for some rows only, either as once, few or many, or as a class for expanded clones.

cdr3_aa cdr3_nt clone_size j_call d_call v_call
CASSRQAGGPDEQYF TGTGCCAGCAGTCGTCAAGCGGGAGGGCCGGACGAGCAGTACTTC many TRBJ2-7 TRBD2 TRBV12-3/TRBV12-4
CACHRPGLGIDEQYF TGTGCCTGCCACCGTCCGGGACTAGGAATCGACGAGCAGTACTTC many TRBJ2-7 TRBD2 TRBV6-2/TRBV6-3
CASSYVQGLSTEAFF TGTGCCAGCAGTTACGTCCAGGGCCTAAGCACTGAAGCTTTCTTT many TRBJ1-1 - TRBV6-5
CASTHGTRSYNEQFF TGCGCCAGCACCCACGGGACTCGCTCCTACAATGAGCAGTTCTTC few TRBJ2-1 - TRBV4-1
CSAREDRASGRNEQFF TGCAGTGCTAGAGAGGATCGGGCTAGCGGGAGGAATGAGCAGTTCTTC many TRBJ2-1 TRBD2 TRBV20-1
CASSPYRGNEQFF TGTGCCAGCTCACCGTATCGGGGTAATGAGCAGTTCTTC many TRBJ2-1 - TRBV18
CASSLEGPVYEQYF TGCGCCAGCAGCTTGGAAGGACCAGTATACGAGCAGTACTTC many TRBJ2-7 - TRBV5-1
CATSDLRWVGGKNTGELFF TGTGCCACCAGTGATTTGCGCTGGGTCGGCGGGAAGAACACCGGGGAGCTGTTTTTT many TRBJ2-2 - TRBV24-1
CASSVGYEALSYEQYF TGTGCCAGCAGCGTAGGGTACGAAGCCCTAAGCTACGAGCAGTACTTC few TRBJ2-7 - TRBV9
CATSDLGGASGYQETQYF TGTGCCACCAGTGATTTGGGGGGGGCTAGCGGGTACCAAGAGACCCAGTACTTC - TRBJ2-5 TRBD2 TRBV24-1
CASSLGTAYNSGNTIYF TGTGCCAGCAGTTTGGGGACAGCCTACAACTCTGGAAACACCATATATTTT many TRBJ1-3 TRBD1 TRBV12-3/TRBV12-4
CASSTGYGRVETQYF TGTGCCAGCAGTACTGGGTACGGCAGGGTGGAGACCCAGTACTTC - TRBJ2-5 - TRBV28
CASRKGMGSGNTIYF TGTGCCAGCAGAAAGGGTATGGGCTCTGGAAACACCATATATTTT few TRBJ1-3 - TRBV7-9
CASSATLNTGAFF TGTGCCAGCAGCGCGACACTTAATACTGGAGCTTTCTTT - TRBJ1-1 - TRBV7-3
CASSPSLGTEAFF TGTGCCAGCAGCCCGAGCCTAGGTACTGAAGCTTTCTTT many TRBJ1-1 - TRBV7-9
CASRGLAGGNEQFF TGTGCCAGCAGGGGACTAGCGGGAGGCAATGAGCAGTTCTTC many TRBJ2-1 TRBD2 TRBV28
CASSLGAGAEYGYTF TGTGCCAGCAGCTTAGGGGCGGGGGCGGAGTATGGCTACACCTTC many TRBJ1-2 - TRBV7-8
CASSNLGDEQFF TGTGCCAGCTCTAACCTGGGTGATGAGCAGTTCTTC - TRBJ2-1 - TRBV18
CASRRISGRDEQFF TGTGCCAGCAGAAGAATTAGCGGGAGGGATGAGCAGTTCTTC - TRBJ2-1 TRBD2 TRBV12-3/TRBV12-4
CASSSGRTSRNYEQYF TGCGCCAGCAGCTCGGGAAGGACTAGCCGAAACTACGAGCAGTACTTC once TRBJ2-7 TRBD2 TRBV5-1
CASSASGTPNTGELFF TGTGCCAGCAGCGCCTCCGGGACACCGAACACCGGGGAGCTGTTTTTT few TRBJ2-2 - TRBV9
CASSSGTSAYNEQFF TGTGCCAGCAGTTCGGGGACTAGCGCATACAATGAGCAGTTCTTC many TRBJ2-1 TRBD2 TRBV27
CAWVDRLNTEAFF TGTGCCTGGGTGGACAGATTAAACACTGAAGCTTTCTTT many TRBJ1-1 - TRBV30
CASSYTRDSNQPQHF TGTGCCAGCAGTTACACCAGGGATAGCAATCAGCCCCAGCATTTT many TRBJ1-5 - TRBV6-5